This entry concerns a single TCR beta chain. Enrolled through a virtual design, the participants were between roughly 18 and 95 years of age and came from about two dozen US areas. Participants reported their clinical history, and cohort assignment relied on those reports. CDR1 and CDR2 from the germline V gene are SEHNR and FQNEAQ (reference sequence). The CDR3 totals 16 residues. Trimming stripped 3 bases from V and 1 base from J, with 13 bases between. This entry comes from a study of blood T cell repertoires in COVID-19. Data came from immunoSEQ multiplex PCR; TCRdb stores just in-frame clones and leaves some out. The repertoire consists of roughly 230,000 clones, with about four fifths occurring once and the leading ten covering around 3.6%.

Material: PBMCs or T cells enriched from blood (not recorded which). The sequence was obtained from a man aged 50-59 years who had recovered from COVID-19. The chain uses TRBV7-9 and TRBJ2-1; possible D gene TRBD1, 5 bases. The CDR3 reads CASSFPGHESYNEQFF. CDR3 coding DNA: TGTGCCAGCAGCTTTCCTGGACATGAGTCCTACAATGAGCAGTTCTTC.